A selection of T cell receptor beta chains follows, all from one sample in a study of PD-1 blockade in classical Hodgkin lymphoma. The table came from immunoSEQ multiplex PCR; TCRdb's copy has only in-frame clones and leaves some out. The sample lists approximately 14,000 clones, about 90% occurring once. The sequenced sample consisted of CD8+ T cells from blood. The receptors here all came from a human donor with classical Hodgkin lymphoma. The CDR3 runs from the conserved cysteine through the conserved F or W. A D gene is named only where the DNA matches it firmly. Clone size is shown for a subset of rows, as once, few, many or a class of expanded clone.

abundance	v_gene	d_gene	j_gene	CDR3nt	CDR3aa
.	TRBV11-3	.	TRBJ2-7	TGTGCCAGCAGCCCATCAGTCTACGAGCAGTACTTC	CASSPSVYEQYF
.	TRBV29-1	.	TRBJ2-3	TGCAGCGTTGGGGGGACGGATTACACAGATACGCAGTATTTT	CSVGGTDYTDTQYF
.	TRBV5-4	.	TRBJ2-1	TGTGCCAGCAGCTTGGGGTCCAGCGGTTACAATGAGCAGTTCTTC	CASSLGSSGYNEQFF
once	TRBV9	TRBD2	TRBJ2-3	TGTGCCAGCAGCGTTAGCGGGAGCGGTCCAGATACGCAGTATTTT	CASSVSGSGPDTQYF
.	TRBV19	TRBD1	TRBJ1-6	TGTGCCAGTAGTATAAGGACAGGGGGATCACCCCTCCACTTT	CASSIRTGGSPLHF
.	TRBV5-1	.	TRBJ1-1	TGCGCCAGCAGCTTGGGTGAGAACACTGAAGCTTTCTTT	CASSLGENTEAFF
.	TRBV7-9	.	TRBJ1-1	TGTGCCAGCAGCCACTTGGACACTGAAGCTTTCTTT	CASSHLDTEAFF
.	TRBV4-2	.	TRBJ2-1	TGTGCCAGCAGCCAAGATTATCAGGTCATATACAATGAGCAGTTCTTC	CASSQDYQVIYNEQFF
.	TRBV5-4	TRBD2	TRBJ2-1	TGTGCCAGCAGCCGACTAGCGGGAGGTAAAAATGAGCAGTTCTTC	CASSRLAGGKNEQFF
.	TRBV27	TRBD2	TRBJ2-7	TGTGCCAGCAGTTCGGATACTAGCGGAGCCTCCTACGAGCAGTACTTC	CASSSDTSGASYEQYF
few	TRBV15	.	TRBJ2-7	TGTGCCACCAGCAGAGATTGGGCGTCCTACGAGCAGTACTTC	CATSRDWASYEQYF
.	TRBV7-9	.	TRBJ2-3	TGTGCCAGCAGCTCCATAAGGGTCGCCTCGGAAAATACGCAGTATTTT	CASSSIRVASENTQYF
once	TRBV29-1	.	TRBJ1-1	TGCAGCGCAGGGGATTGGACTGAAGCTTTCTTT	CSAGDWTEAFF
.	TRBV2	.	TRBJ1-2	TGTGCCAGGTTGGGTCCCTATAACTATGGCTACACCTTC	CARLGPYNYGYTF
.	TRBV7-6	.	TRBJ1-1	TGTGCCAGCAGCTTAACACAGGGCAACACTGAAGCTTTCTTT	CASSLTQGNTEAFF
.	TRBV13	.	TRBJ2-5	TGTGCCAGCAGCGCCCGACTACAAGAGACCCAGTACTTC	CASSARLQETQYF
few	TRBV9	TRBD2	TRBJ2-7	TGTGCCAGCAGCGCGCCGGGACTAGATCTTTACGAGCAGTACTTC	CASSAPGLDLYEQYF
.	TRBV5-1	.	TRBJ1-2	TGCGCCAGCAGCTTGGCCAAGGGGCGCCCGGTGTTAGGCTACACCTTC	CASSLAKGRPVLGYTF
.	TRBV6-5	.	TRBJ2-1	TGTGCCAGCAGTTACACCTTAACGAGGGGGGAGCAGTTCTTC	CASSYTLTRGEQFF
.	TRBV11-2	TRBD2	TRBJ2-5	TGTGCCAGCAGCTCCGTGACTAGCGGGAGGGGCGAGACCCAGTACTTC	CASSSVTSGRGETQYF
.	TRBV11-3	TRBD2	TRBJ2-1	TGTGCCAGCAGCTCCCGATCGACTAGCGGGGGTTACAATGAGCAGTTCTTC	CASSSRSTSGGYNEQFF
few	TRBV6-1	TRBD2	TRBJ2-2	TGTGCCAGCAGTGAAGGACTAGCGGGAGCCGGGGAGCTGTTTTTT	CASSEGLAGAGELFF
.	TRBV28	.	TRBJ2-2	TGTGCCAGCAGTTTAGTTTGGAACACCGGGGAGCTGTTTTTT	CASSLVWNTGELFF
.	TRBV28	.	TRBJ1-3	TGTGCCAGCAGTTTTGGCCCTACTATTTCTGGAAACACCATATATTTT	CASSFGPTISGNTIYF
.	TRBV11-2	.	TRBJ2-7	TGTGCCAGCAGCTTCGGCGGGGTTCCCTACGAGCAGTACTTC	CASSFGGVPYEQYF
few	TRBV9	.	TRBJ1-2	TGTGCCAGCAGCGCGCTCAACCCGGTTACTAACTATGGCTACACCTTC	CASSALNPVTNYGYTF
.	TRBV11-3	TRBD1	TRBJ2-1	TGTGCCAGCAGCTCACCGGGACAGGGAATCGATGAGCAGTTCTTC	CASSSPGQGIDEQFF
.	TRBV11-2	.	TRBJ1-1	TGTGCCAGCAGCTCGAAGGGGGGGGTGAACACTGAAGCTTTCTTT	CASSSKGGVNTEAFF
.	TRBV5-1	.	TRBJ1-1	TGCGCCAGCAGCTTGGACAGGGATGTGCCTTTCTTT	CASSLDRDVPFF
.	TRBV27	TRBD1	TRBJ1-4	TGTGCCAGCAGTTTAACAGGGGGAAATGAAAAACTGTTTTTT	CASSLTGGNEKLFF
.	TRBV15	.	TRBJ2-1	TGTGCCACCAGCAGAGGACAGGATCTATACTACAATGAGCAGTTCTTC	CATSRGQDLYYNEQFF
.	TRBV9	.	TRBJ2-3	TGTGCCAGCAGCGTAGGTGAGACCCCCAGGACGAATACGCAGTATTTT	CASSVGETPRTNTQYF
.	TRBV9	.	TRBJ2-7	TGTGCCAGCAGCGGGGGAGGCGAGCAGTACTTC	CASSGGGEQYF
.	TRBV27	.	TRBJ2-5	TGTGCCAGCAGTTTCGGTACGGGGGCGCCAGAGACCCAGTACTTC	CASSFGTGAPETQYF
.	TRBV4-1	TRBD1	TRBJ1-2	TGCGCCAGCAGCCGCGGACAGGGGGCGAGTTTATTAAGTGGCTACACCTTC	CASSRGQGASLLSGYTF
.	TRBV7-9	.	TRBJ2-5	TGTGCCAGCAGCTTGAAGGGCTCCCAGTACTTC	CASSLKGSQYF
.	TRBV6-5	.	TRBJ2-2	TGTGCCAGCAGTTACTCTGGAGGTGTCACCGGGGAGCTGTTTTTT	CASSYSGGVTGELFF
once	TRBV7-9	TRBD2	TRBJ2-1	TGTGCCAGCAGCTTGAGCGGGAGGCACAATGAGCAGTTCTTC	CASSLSGRHNEQFF
.	TRBV28	TRBD1	TRBJ1-2	TGTGCCAGCAGTGACAGGGGTGAGGGCTACACCTTC	CASSDRGEGYTF
.	TRBV5-6	.	TRBJ1-4	TGTGCCAGCAGCGTTAACCGGGACGCTTCAGAAAAACTGTTTTTT	CASSVNRDASEKLFF
.	TRBV7-2	TRBD2	TRBJ2-5	TGTGCCAGCAGCTTATGGGGGACTAGCACGGCGGAGACCCAGTACTTC	CASSLWGTSTAETQYF
.	TRBV27	.	TRBJ1-1	TGTGCCAGCAGTTGGTCGGGCACCTTGAACACTGAAGCTTTCTTT	CASSWSGTLNTEAFF
.	TRBV4-1	.	TRBJ2-5	TGCGCCAGCAGCCCTACATTGTACCAAGAGACCCAGTACTTC	CASSPTLYQETQYF
.	TRBV19	.	TRBJ2-7	TGTGCCAGTAGTATAGGTGTGGGCAGAGGGAGGGAGCAGTACTTC	CASSIGVGRGREQYF
.	TRBV7-6	.	TRBJ2-7	TGTGCCAGCAGCCCCCGGGGATACTCCTACGAGCAGTACTTC	CASSPRGYSYEQYF